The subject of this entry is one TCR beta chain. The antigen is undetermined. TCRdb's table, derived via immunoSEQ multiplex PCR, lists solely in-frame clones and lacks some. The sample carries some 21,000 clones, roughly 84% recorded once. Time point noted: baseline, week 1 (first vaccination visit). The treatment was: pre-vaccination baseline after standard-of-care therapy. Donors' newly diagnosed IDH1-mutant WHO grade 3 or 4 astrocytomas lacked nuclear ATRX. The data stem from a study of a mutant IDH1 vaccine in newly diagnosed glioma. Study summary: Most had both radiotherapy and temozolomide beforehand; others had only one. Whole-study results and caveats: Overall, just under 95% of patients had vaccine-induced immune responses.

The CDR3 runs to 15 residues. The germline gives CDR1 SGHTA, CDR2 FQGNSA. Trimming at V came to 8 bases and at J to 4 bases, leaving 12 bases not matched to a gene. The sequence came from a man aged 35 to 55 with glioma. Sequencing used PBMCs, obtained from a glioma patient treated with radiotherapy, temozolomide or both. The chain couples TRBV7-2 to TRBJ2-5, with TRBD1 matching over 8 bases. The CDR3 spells CASEDQGALGETQYF. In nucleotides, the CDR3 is TGTGCCAGCGAAGATCAGGGGGCTCTAGGAGAGACCCAGTACTTC.